This T cell receptor (beta chain) was recovered during a study of CD8 T cells in ankylosing spondylitis. Study outcomes and limitations: Characteristic, it appeared, of ankylosing spondylitis blood was a TCR beta motif of about eight highly homologous variants. From matched ankylosing spondylitis synovial fluid, disease-linked clones were reportedly recovered at significantly enriched levels. Disease-linked clones proved CD8+ and comparatively uncommon in peripheral blood. Prior literature has documented some motif variants in synovial fluid and blood from reactive arthritis.

This CDR3 region has 13 residues. Germline V CDR1 and CDR2: DFQATT, SNEGSKA (reference sequence). Deletions cut 7 bases from V and 4 bases from J, with 17 bases between. This clonotype turned up a few times. What it binds is not known. For TCR beta, libraries came from quantitative 5'-RACE with molecular barcodes. MiXCR was run by TCRdb on the 5' RACE reads, yielding one entry per CDR3 protein. The sample shows about 440,000 distinct CDR3 sequences, 17% of them seen only once. The sequence came from a male donor with ankylosing spondylitis. The chain carries TRBV20-1 and TRBJ2-7; D is perhaps TRBD2 (6 bases). Sequencing was done on a sample of blood, either unsorted or a sorted T cell fraction (not recorded which). The CDR3 is CSVGAGMNYEQYF. For the CDR3, the DNA is TGCAGTGTAGGGGCGGGGATGAATTACGAGCAGTACTTC.